Each of the 26 T cell receptor beta chains below was sequenced from the same sample in a study of blood T cell repertoires in COVID-19. Sequencing used immunoSEQ multiplex PCR; TCRdb keeps in-frame clones, though not all of them. The sample holds about 220,000 clones, around 85% seen once. The sequenced sample was peripheral blood. The source of these receptors is a young woman who had recovered from COVID-19.

CDR3 residues: CASSTRGSGNTIYF. CDR3 nucleotide sequence: TGTGCCAGCAGCACCAGGGGATCCGGAAACACCATATATTTT. The chain is built from TRBV11-3 and TRBJ1-3; possibly TRBD1 for D (6 bases). This CDR3 comprises 14 residues. V gave up 5 bases and J gave up 4 bases, with 12 bases separating them. Germline-derived CDR1 and CDR2 are SGHNT and YENEEA.

This chain links TRBV6-4 with TRBJ2-5; D may be TRBD2 (7 bases). The V and J ends lost 8 bases and 3 bases respectively, with 22 bases between them. Germline loops: CDR1 MRHNA, CDR2 SNTAGT. The CDR3 is 16 amino acids. The CDR3 is CASGLPGGRVKETQYF. CDR3 DNA: TGTGCCAGCGGACTTCCGGGGGGCCGCGTGAAAGAGACCCAGTACTTC.

This clone came up once. CDR3 nucleotides: TGTGCCAGTAGTATTGGCAGACGACAGGGAGCGATTGAAGCTTTCTTT. As protein: CASSIGRRQGAIEAFF. The chain is built from TRBV19 and TRBJ1-1; 7 bases fit TRBD1. The V gene end was trimmed by 3 bases and the J gene end by 7 bases; junction bases not matched to a gene: 14. Germline loops: CDR1 LNHDA, CDR2 SQIVND (reference sequence). CDR3 length: 16 amino acids. The full variable domain, its missing parts supplied by reference TRBV19 and TRBJ1-1, is DGGITQSPKYLFRKEGQNVTLSCEQNLNHDAMYWYRQDPGQGLRLIYYSQIVNDFQKGDIAEGYSVSREKKESFPLTVTSAQKNPTAFYLCASSIGRRQGAIEAFFGQGTRLTVV.

This chain joins TRBV11-3 and TRBJ2-1; TRBD2 might be the D (5 bases). V was shortened by 3 bases and J by 4 bases, with 7 bases between the two germline ends. CDR1 is SGHNT and CDR2 is YENEEA in the germline V gene. The CDR3 sequence is 13 residues long. CDR3 in amino acids: CASSFRTYNEQFF. The CDR3 nucleotides read TGTGCCAGCAGCTTCAGGACTTACAATGAGCAGTTCTTC.

The J gene is TRBJ1-3, the V gene TRBV12-3 or TRBV12-4; D is undetermined. Trimming pared 7 bases from V and 3 bases from J, leaving 10 bases between. The CDR3 sequence is 13 residues long. CDR3 bases: TGTGCCAGCACCGCGGTGGTTGGAAACACCATATATTTT. Translated, it gives CASTAVVGNTIYF.

In this sample, this clone turned up once. This rearrangement joins TRBV19 to TRBJ2-7; D not certain. The CDR3 extends over 13 amino acids. V was shortened by 1 base and J by 2 bases, with 6 bases between the two germline ends. Looked up from germline, CDR1 is LNHDA and CDR2 is SQIVND (reference sequence). The CDR3 DNA reads as TGTGCCAGTAGTATAGGCCGGGCCTACGAGCAGTACTTC. Residues: CASSIGRAYEQYF.

The J gene is TRBJ2-3, the V gene TRBV18, with 10 bases matching TRBD1. This CDR3 is 15 amino acids long. J lost 4 bases, V lost 1 base, and 2 bases had no gene match. Per germline, CDR1 KGHSH and CDR2 LQKENI. The CDR3 region is CASSPRDRGSDTQYF. The DNA for the CDR3 is TGTGCCAGCTCACCACGGGACAGGGGTTCAGATACGCAGTATTTT. The full variable domain, with the rest looked up from reference TRBV18 and TRBJ2-3, is NAGVMQNPRHLVRRRGQEARLRCSPMKGHSHVYWYRQLPEEGLKFMVYLQKENIIDESGMPKERFSAEFPKEGPSILRIQQVVRGDSAAYFCASSPRDRGSDTQYFGPGTRLTVL.

This chain joins TRBV6-5 and TRBJ1-2; a weak D match, TRBD1 (5 bases). This CDR3 is built from 13 residues. Germline assignment: CDR1 MNHEY and CDR2 SVGAGI. V lost 11 bases and J lost 3, with 16 bases in between. The CDR3 DNA reads as TGTGCCGCGTTATATACAGGTGACTATGGCTACACCTTC. Its translation is CAALYTGDYGYTF.

The rearrangement links TRBV19 to TRBJ1-1, with a tentative D call TRBD1 (5 bases). Trimming took 6 bases from V and 10 from J, leaving 15 bases between them. There are 12 residues in the CDR3. Germline CDR1 and CDR2: LNHDA and SQIVND (reference sequence). This CDR3 reads CASSTGPGVAFF. The CDR3 coding sequence is TGTGCCAGTAGCACAGGTCCAGGAGTAGCTTTCTTT.

The chain is built from TRBV3-1 (or the pseudogene TRBV3-2) and TRBJ2-1; possible D gene TRBD1, 6 bases. Germline CDR1 LGHDT, CDR2 YNNKEL (reference sequence). Between the trimmed V and J ends, which lost 1 base and 4 bases, there was a span of 17 bases. The CDR3 totals 17 residues. CDR3 DNA sequence: TGTGCCAGCAGCCAAGTTGCTGGACAGACTACATACAATGAGCAGTTCTTC. Protein: CASSQVAGQTTYNEQFF.

J is TRBJ1-5 and V is TRBV6-5, with a weak D call TRBD1 (6 bases). Germline CDR1 and CDR2: MNHEY and SVGAGI. The V end was cut by 4 bases, the J end by 4 bases, with 14 bases between. The CDR3 length is 15 residues. As DNA, the CDR3 is TGTGCCAGCAGTTCGGGGGGGCCCCTTAATCAGCCCCAGCATTTT. This translates into CASSSGGPLNQPQHF.

The J gene is TRBJ1-2, the V gene TRBV2, with TRBD1 identical over 10 bases. The CDR3 extends over 14 amino acids. Germline V gene data show CDR1 as SNHLY and CDR2 as FYNNEI. The ends lost 4 bases at V and 7 bases at J; junction bases unmatched: 6. This chain's CDR3 is CASSGGQGGLGYTF. CDR3 in DNA: TGTGCCAGCAGTGGCGGACAGGGGGGACTTGGCTACACCTTC.

The J gene is TRBJ1-1, the V gene TRBV2; D call uncertain. The CDR3 is made up of 11 amino acids. Germline CDR1 and CDR2: SNHLY and FYNNEI. V shed 7 bases and J shed 4 bases, with 7 bases lying between them. CDR3 in amino acids: CASIFPTEAFF. CDR3 DNA: TGTGCCAGCATATTTCCCACTGAAGCTTTCTTT. Full variable domain (remainder filled in from reference TRBV2 and TRBJ1-1): EPEVTQTPSHQVTQMGQEVILRCVPISNHLYFYWYRQILGQKVEFLVSFYNNEISEKSEIFDDQFSVERPDGSNFTLKIRSTKLEDSAMYFCASIFPTEAFFGQGTRLTVV.

The V gene is TRBV7-7, the J gene TRBJ2-1, with 7 bases fitting TRBD1. Germline V CDR1 and CDR2: SSHAT, FNYEAQ (reference sequence). Trimming removed 2 bases from V and 7 bases from J; junction bases left unmatched: 8. The CDR3 runs 15 residues. CDR3 region: CASSLTRGGRNEQFF. The DNA for the CDR3 is TGTGCCAGCAGCTTAACGCGAGGGGGCCGGAATGAGCAGTTCTTC.

The chain joins TRBV30 to TRBJ2-7; D may be TRBD1 (5 bases). The V gene's germline CDR1 is GTSNPN and CDR2 SVGIG (reference sequence). The CDR3 consists of 12 residues. Trimming removed 0 bases at V and 7 bases at J, with 10 bases between. Here the CDR3 DNA reads TGTGCCTGGAGTGTATTAGGGGTGGAGCAGTACTTC. This codes for CAWSVLGVEQYF. The full variable domain, completed using reference TRBV30 and TRBJ2-7, is SQTIHQWPATLVQPVGSPLSLECTVEGTSNPNLYWYRQAAGRGLQLLFYSVGIGQISSEVPQNLSASRPQDRQFILSSKKLLLSDSGFYLCAWSVLGVEQYFGPGTRLTVT.

The chain links TRBV19 to TRBJ1-1, with D possibly being TRBD1 (6 bases). Trimming left V 8 bases short and J 1 base short, with 14 bases between. CDR3 size: 14 residues. Per the germline V gene, CDR1 is LNHDA and CDR2 is SQIVND (reference sequence). CDR3 residues: CASGWDTTNTEAFF. CDR3 bases: TGTGCCAGTGGCTGGGACACCACGAACACTGAAGCTTTCTTT. Full variable domain (outside the CDR3, taken from reference TRBV19 and TRBJ1-1): DGGITQSPKYLFRKEGQNVTLSCEQNLNHDAMYWYRQDPGQGLRLIYYSQIVNDFQKGDIAEGYSVSREKKESFPLTVTSAQKNPTAFYLCASGWDTTNTEAFFGQGTRLTVV.

This clone was counted once. The J gene is TRBJ1-2, the V gene TRBV5-1; 8 bases fit TRBD1. With V trimmed by 7 bases and J by 6 bases, 8 bases remained unmatched. CDR3 size: 13 residues. Germline V gene sequence: CDR1 SGHRS, CDR2 YFSETQ. CDR3 nucleotides: TGCGCCAGCGCCCCCTTGACAGGGGATGGCTACACCTTC. The encoded protein is CASAPLTGDGYTF.

This clone was counted once. The genes are TRBV4-3 and TRBJ1-2, with a weak D call TRBD1 (5 bases). This CDR3 has 16 amino acids. The germline gives CDR1 LGHNA, CDR2 YSLEER. The V end was cut by 2 bases, the J end by 4 bases, with 17 bases between. Here the CDR3 reads CASSQQVRDGVYGYTF. In nucleotides, the CDR3 is TGCGCCAGCAGCCAACAGGTCAGGGATGGGGTCTATGGCTACACCTTC.

The V call is TRBV4-2, the J call TRBJ1-2; maybe TRBD1 (6 bases). Trimming stripped 0 bases from V and 4 bases from J, with 9 bases between. This CDR3 region has 14 residues. The germline CDR1 and CDR2 sequences are LGHNA and YNFKEQ. CDR3: CASSQDLRGYGYTF. The CDR3, as DNA: TGTGCCAGCAGCCAAGATCTCAGGGGCTATGGCTACACCTTC.

The chain joins TRBV6-5 to TRBJ1-4, with no clear D. Trimming pared 6 bases from V and 4 bases from J, leaving 12 bases between. Germline V gene sequence: CDR1 MNHEY, CDR2 SVGAGI. The CDR3 spans 14 residues. The CDR3 DNA sequence: TGTGCCAGCAGGCGGCTAATGAGTAATGAAAAACTGTTTTTT. Protein: CASRRLMSNEKLFF.

V is TRBV6-5 and J is TRBJ2-5, with 7 nucleotides matching TRBD2. This CDR3 contains 14 residues. CDR1 is MNHEY, CDR2 SVGAGI, per germline. The V segment lost 5 bases and the J segment 7 bases; nucleotides outside the gene matches: 10. CDR3 residues: CASSPPGLPTTQYF. The CDR3 DNA reads TGTGCCAGCAGTCCCCCGGGACTACCTACGACCCAGTACTTC.

This chain connects TRBV4-1 to TRBJ2-3; TRBD1 agrees at 9 bases. Germline V gene sequence: CDR1 MGHRA, CDR2 YSYEKL. With 1 base clipped from V and 4 bases from J, the junction kept 15 bases outside the gene matches. CDR3 size: 19 residues. CDR3: CASSQVEGPGQGGADTQYF. The CDR3 DNA reads as TGCGCCAGCAGCCAAGTGGAAGGTCCGGGACAGGGAGGAGCAGATACGCAGTATTTT.

This rearrangement joins TRBV10-3 to TRBJ1-4, with 8 bases matching TRBD1. The CDR3 length is 15 residues. Germline V lookup: CDR1 ENHRY, CDR2 SYGVKD. The J segment lost 3 bases and the V segment lost 0 bases, leaving 0 bases of the junction unmatched. The DNA of the CDR3 is TGTGCCATCAGTGAGTCACAGGGGGCTAATGAAAAACTGTTTTTT. It codes for CAISESQGANEKLFF.

Details on this clone: A single base separates this from a much larger clone, so it may be a read error. Other DNA sequences in this sample translate to the same CDR3. The CDR3 region is CASSLEGATNEKLFF. The DNA for the CDR3 is TGCGCCAGCAGCTTGGAGGGGGCTACTAATGAAAAACTGTTTTTT. V is TRBV5-1 and J is TRBJ1-4, with 7 bases matching TRBD1. Germline trimming cut 0 bases from V and 2 bases from J; bases unmatched to any gene: 1. The CDR3 runs 15 residues. CDR1 SGHRS and CDR2 YFSETQ come from the germline V gene.

The chain carries TRBV5-6 and TRBJ1-2; TRBD1 agrees at 10 bases. The germline gives CDR1 SGHDT, CDR2 YYEEEE. The V segment lost 1 base and the J segment 4 bases; nucleotides outside the gene matches: 7. The CDR3 contains 16 residues. The CDR3 protein is CASSLMGQGSSYGYTF. CDR3 in DNA: TGTGCCAGCAGCTTGATGGGACAGGGGTCTTCCTATGGCTACACCTTC.

The chain combines TRBV9 with TRBJ2-7; 7 nucleotides line up with TRBD2. Germline values: CDR1 SGDLS, CDR2 YYNGEE. The ends lost 3 bases at V and 0 bases at J; junction bases unmatched: 3. This CDR3 contains 14 residues. Here the CDR3 reads CASSAAGPSYEQYF. DNA of the CDR3: TGTGCCAGCAGCGCAGCGGGACCCTCCTACGAGCAGTACTTC.